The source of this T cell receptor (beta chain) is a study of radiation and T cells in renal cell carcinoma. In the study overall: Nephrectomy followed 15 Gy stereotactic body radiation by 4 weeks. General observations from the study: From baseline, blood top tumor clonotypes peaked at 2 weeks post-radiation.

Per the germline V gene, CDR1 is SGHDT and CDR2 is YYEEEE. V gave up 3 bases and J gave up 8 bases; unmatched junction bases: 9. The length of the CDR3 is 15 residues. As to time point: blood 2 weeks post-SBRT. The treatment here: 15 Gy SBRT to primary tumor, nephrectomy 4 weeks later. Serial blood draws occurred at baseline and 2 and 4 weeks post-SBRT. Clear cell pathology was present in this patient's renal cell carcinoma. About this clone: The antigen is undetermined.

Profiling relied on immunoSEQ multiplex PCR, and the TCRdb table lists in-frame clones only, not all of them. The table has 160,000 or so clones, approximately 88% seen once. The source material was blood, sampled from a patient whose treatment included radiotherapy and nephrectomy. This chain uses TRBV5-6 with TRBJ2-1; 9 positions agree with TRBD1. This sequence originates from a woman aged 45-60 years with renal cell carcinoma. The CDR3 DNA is TGTGCCAGCAGCTGGGGGGACAGGGAGATGGATGAGCAGTTCTTC. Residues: CASSWGDREMDEQFF.